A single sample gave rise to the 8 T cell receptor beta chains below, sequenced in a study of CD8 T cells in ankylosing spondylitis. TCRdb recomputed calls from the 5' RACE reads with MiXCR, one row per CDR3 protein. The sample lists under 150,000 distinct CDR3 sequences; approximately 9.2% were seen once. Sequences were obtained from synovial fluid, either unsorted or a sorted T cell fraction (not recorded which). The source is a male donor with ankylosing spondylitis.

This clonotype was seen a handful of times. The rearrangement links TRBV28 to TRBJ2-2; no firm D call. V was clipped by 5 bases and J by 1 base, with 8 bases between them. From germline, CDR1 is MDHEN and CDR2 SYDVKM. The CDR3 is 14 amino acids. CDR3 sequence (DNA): TGTGCCAGCAGTATCCTGGGGAACACCGGGGAGCTGTTTTTT. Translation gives CASSILGNTGELFF.

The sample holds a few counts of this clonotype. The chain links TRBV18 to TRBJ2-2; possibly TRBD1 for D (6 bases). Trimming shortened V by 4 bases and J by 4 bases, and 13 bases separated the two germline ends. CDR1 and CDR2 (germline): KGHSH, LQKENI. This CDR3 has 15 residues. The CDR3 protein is CASSRLRGATGELFF. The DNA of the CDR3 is TGTGCCAGCTCACGACTCAGGGGTGCCACCGGGGAGCTGTTTTTT.

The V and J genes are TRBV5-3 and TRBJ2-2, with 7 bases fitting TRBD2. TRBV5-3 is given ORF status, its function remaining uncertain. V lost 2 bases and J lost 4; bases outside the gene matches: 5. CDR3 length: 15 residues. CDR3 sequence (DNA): TGTGCCAGAAGCTTTGGGAGGGAATGCACCGGGGAGCTGTTTTTT. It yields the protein CARSFGRECTGELFF.

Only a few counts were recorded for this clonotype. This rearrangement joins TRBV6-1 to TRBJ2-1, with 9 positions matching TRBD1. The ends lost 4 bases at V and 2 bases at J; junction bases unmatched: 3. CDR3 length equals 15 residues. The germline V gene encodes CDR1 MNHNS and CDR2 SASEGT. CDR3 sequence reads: CASSARDRAYNEQFF. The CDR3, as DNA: TGTGCCAGCAGTGCCCGGGACAGGGCCTACAATGAGCAGTTCTTC.

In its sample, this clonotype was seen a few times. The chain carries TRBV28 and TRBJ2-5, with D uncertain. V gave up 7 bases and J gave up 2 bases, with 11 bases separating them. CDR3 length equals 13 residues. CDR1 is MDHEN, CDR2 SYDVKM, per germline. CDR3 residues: CASTIPLQETQYF. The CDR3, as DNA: TGTGCCAGCACTATTCCCCTTCAAGAGACCCAGTACTTC.

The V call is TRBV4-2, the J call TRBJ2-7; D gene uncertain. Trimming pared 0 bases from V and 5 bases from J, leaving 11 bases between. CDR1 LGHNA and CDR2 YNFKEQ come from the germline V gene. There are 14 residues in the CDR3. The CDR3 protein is CASSQDPRSHEQYF. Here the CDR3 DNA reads TGTGCCAGCAGCCAAGATCCCCGGAGCCACGAGCAGTACTTC.

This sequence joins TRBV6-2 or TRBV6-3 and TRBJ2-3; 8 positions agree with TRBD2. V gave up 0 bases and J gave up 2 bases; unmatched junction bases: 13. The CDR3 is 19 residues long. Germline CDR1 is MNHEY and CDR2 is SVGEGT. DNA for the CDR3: TGTGCCAGCAGTTACTCTTTCGGGGGGGCAGTACCTTTCACAGATACGCAGTATTTT. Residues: CASSYSFGGAVPFTDTQYF.

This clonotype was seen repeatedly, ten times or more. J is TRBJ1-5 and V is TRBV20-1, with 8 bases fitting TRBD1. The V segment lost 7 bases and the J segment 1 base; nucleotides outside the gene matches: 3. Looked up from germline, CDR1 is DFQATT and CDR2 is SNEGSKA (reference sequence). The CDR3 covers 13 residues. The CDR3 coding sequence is TGCAGTGGTGCAGGGGGCAGCAATCAGCCCCAGCATTTT. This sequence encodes CSGAGGSNQPQHF.